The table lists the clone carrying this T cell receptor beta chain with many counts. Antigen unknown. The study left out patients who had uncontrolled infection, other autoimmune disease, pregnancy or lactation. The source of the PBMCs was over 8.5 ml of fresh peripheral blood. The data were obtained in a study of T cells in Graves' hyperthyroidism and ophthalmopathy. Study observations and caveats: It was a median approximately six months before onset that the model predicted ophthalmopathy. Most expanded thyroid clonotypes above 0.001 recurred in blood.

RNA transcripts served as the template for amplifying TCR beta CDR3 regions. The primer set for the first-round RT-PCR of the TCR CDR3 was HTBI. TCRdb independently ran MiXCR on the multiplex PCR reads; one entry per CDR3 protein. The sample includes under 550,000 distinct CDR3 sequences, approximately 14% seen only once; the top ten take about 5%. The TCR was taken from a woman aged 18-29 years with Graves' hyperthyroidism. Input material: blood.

CDR3 amino acids: CASLPSREGYEQFF. The CDR3 DNA is TGTGCCAGCCTGCCCTCCCGGGAGGGCTATGAGCAGTTCTTC. J is TRBJ2-1 and V is TRBV18, with 8 positions matching TRBD2. The CDR3 has 14 residues. From germline, CDR1 is KGHSH and CDR2 LQKENI. Trimming removed 8 bases from V and 8 bases from J; junction bases left unmatched: 11. The full variable domain, in which reference TRBV18 and TRBJ2-1 provide the parts outside the CDR3, is NAGVMQNPRHLVRRRGQEARLRCSPMKGHSHVYWYRQLPEEGLKFMVYLQKENIIDESGMPKERFSAEFPKEGPSILRIQQVVRGDSAAYFCASLPSREGYEQFFGPGTRLTVL.